These 29 T cell receptor beta chains came from one sample sequenced in a study of cytomegalovirus exposure and HLA in healthy donors. The study ran its PCR with 60 Vbeta and 13 Jbeta primers. The protocol was immunoSEQ multiplex PCR, while the TCRdb copy is restricted to in-frame clones and leaves out a portion. The data show 120,000 or so clones, about 75% seen once. The sequenced sample was PBMCs. The receptors were sampled from a man between 60 and 75 years old in good health and CMV-seropositive.

This clone came up a few times. This chain connects TRBV7-9 to TRBJ1-1; D is undetermined. The CDR3 has 12 residues. Germline V gene data show CDR1 as SEHNR and CDR2 as FQNEAQ (reference sequence). Deletions cut 1 base from V and 3 bases from J, with 3 bases between. The CDR3 nucleotides are TGTGCCAGCAGCTTAGTAGACACTGAAGCTTTCTTT. Protein product: CASSLVDTEAFF.

This clone appeared a few times. The V call is TRBV6-5, the J call TRBJ1-5, with 7 positions matching TRBD1. Germline CDR1 MNHEY, CDR2 SVGAGI. The CDR3 sequence is 13 residues long. V shed 7 bases and J 4 bases; nucleotides not matched to a gene: 4. CDR3 region: CASTGDSNQPQHF. The DNA of the CDR3 is TGTGCCAGCACCGGGGACAGTAATCAGCCCCAGCATTTT.

This sequence joins TRBV25-1 and TRBJ1-6, with 7 bases lining up with TRBD1. The CDR3 is 14 residues long. CDR1 MGHDK and CDR2 SYGVNS come from the germline V gene. Trimming removed 4 bases from V and 6 bases from J; junction bases left unmatched: 3. The DNA for the CDR3 is TGTGCCAGCAGTGTCTACAGGGGTAATTCACCCCTCCACTTT. Encoded protein: CASSVYRGNSPLHF.

The chain uses TRBV5-6 and TRBJ2-1, with 9 bases that match TRBD2. The CDR3 spans 15 residues. Per germline, CDR1 SGHDT and CDR2 YYEEEE. V lost 2 bases to trimming and J lost 8 bases; unmatched junction nucleotides: 8. CDR3 amino acids: CASSLGLAGPHEQFF. The CDR3 nucleotides read TGTGCCAGCAGCTTAGGGCTAGCGGGACCCCATGAGCAGTTCTTC. The variable domain in full, completed from reference TRBV5-6 and TRBJ2-1, reads DAGVTQSPTHLIKTRGQQVTLRCSPKSGHDTVSWYQQALGQGPQFIFQYYEEEERQRGNFPDRFSGHQFPNYSSELNVNALLLGDSALYLCASSLGLAGPHEQFFGPGTRLTVL.

This chain uses TRBV19 with TRBJ2-7; D is unclear. The CDR3 is 13 amino acids. CDR1 is LNHDA and CDR2 is SQIVND in the germline V gene (reference sequence). Trimming pared 0 bases from V and 3 bases from J, leaving 6 bases between. CDR3 protein: CASSIDPRYEQYF. CDR3 nucleotide sequence: TGTGCCAGTAGTATAGATCCCCGCTACGAGCAGTACTTC.

The chain uses TRBV28 and TRBJ1-2; the D gene is possibly TRBD1 (6 bases). Germline assignment: CDR1 MDHEN and CDR2 SYDVKM. Trimming left V 4 bases short and J 6 bases short, with 15 bases between. CDR3 size: 14 residues. The DNA of the CDR3 is TGTGCCAGCAGTTCCGGGACAAGGGTCGATGGCTACACCTTC. This gives the protein CASSSGTRVDGYTF.

This chain joins TRBV5-1 and TRBJ2-3; D is possibly TRBD2 (6 bases). The germline gives CDR1 SGHRS, CDR2 YFSETQ. V lost 2 bases and J lost 3, with 22 bases in between. This CDR3 has 18 residues. The CDR3 bases are TGCGCCAGCAGCTTTGTTCCTGTCGGCGGGGCCGGGACAGATACGCAGTATTTT. Translation: CASSFVPVGGAGTDTQYF.

V gene TRBV7-9 combines with J gene TRBJ2-7; tentative D call: TRBD2 (5 bases). There are 12 residues in the CDR3. Per the germline V gene, CDR1 is SEHNR and CDR2 is FQNEAQ (reference sequence). The germline V and J ends were trimmed by 3 bases and 2 bases, with 5 bases remaining between them. For the CDR3, the DNA is TGTGCCAGCAGCTTCGGGGCCTACGAGCAGTACTTC. Translating it yields CASSFGAYEQYF.

The chain has TRBV30 and TRBJ1-1; D gene ambiguous. Germline V gives CDR1 GTSNPN, CDR2 SVGIG (reference sequence). The V gene lost 0 bases and the J gene lost 1 base, with 9 bases spanning the gap. This CDR3 is built from 14 residues. DNA for the CDR3: TGTGCCTGGAGTGTAGAGGCCGCGAACACTGAAGCTTTCTTT. Its protein is CAWSVEAANTEAFF.

V usage is TRBV20-1 and J usage is TRBJ1-1, with TRBD1 matching over 10 bases. The germline CDR1 and CDR2 sequences are DFQATT and SNEGSKA (reference sequence). With 4 bases clipped from V and 11 bases from J, the junction kept 1 base outside the gene matches. The CDR3 contains 10 residues. The CDR3 is CSATDRGAFF. In DNA form, the CDR3 reads TGCAGTGCTACGGACAGGGGGGCTTTCTTT.

The rearrangement joins TRBV28 to TRBJ2-5; a weak D match, TRBD1 (6 bases). Trimming pared 6 bases from V and 1 base from J, leaving 12 bases between. The CDR3 is 14 residues long. CDR1 and CDR2 (germline): MDHEN, SYDVKM. CDR3 protein: CASSTQGIQETQYF. The CDR3, as DNA: TGTGCCAGCAGCACCCAGGGGATCCAAGAGACCCAGTACTTC.

The chain couples TRBV27 to TRBJ1-6, with TRBD1 matching over 7 bases. This CDR3 has 15 residues. CDR1 is MNHEY, CDR2 SMNVEV, per germline (reference sequence). The V gene end was trimmed by 6 bases and the J gene end by 7 bases; junction bases not matched to a gene: 9. CDR3 loop: CASSAAGTVNSPLHF. CDR3 in DNA: TGTGCCAGCAGCGCTGCCGGGACAGTCAATTCACCCCTCCACTTT.

V is TRBV30 and J is TRBJ1-3; unclear D gene. V was clipped by 1 base and J by 0 bases, with 7 bases between them. This CDR3 has 14 residues. CDR1 and CDR2 (germline): GTSNPN, SVGIG (reference sequence). CDR3 loop: CAWSDRPSGNTIYF. The CDR3, as DNA: TGTGCCTGGAGTGACAGACCCTCTGGAAACACCATATATTTT.

J is TRBJ2-2 and V is TRBV25-1, with 7 bases that match TRBD2. The V gene end was trimmed by 6 bases and the J gene end by 5 bases; junction bases not matched to a gene: 15. Germline CDR1 reads MGHDK; CDR2 reads SYGVNS. CDR3 length: 17 residues. The CDR3 nucleotides are TGTGCCAGCAGACCCCCGGGCCTAGCGGCTTATACCGGGGAGCTGTTTTTT. This codes for CASRPPGLAAYTGELFF.

The chain links TRBV6-4 to TRBJ1-1; 8 bases agree with TRBD1. J gave up 3 bases and V 6 bases, and 6 bases lay outside the gene matches. CDR1 MRHNA and CDR2 SNTAGT come from the germline V gene. The CDR3 totals 14 residues. The DNA of the CDR3 is TGTGCCAGCAGGCCAGGGGGCGGGTACACTGAAGCTTTCTTT. Protein sequence: CASRPGGGYTEAFF.

CDR3 in amino acids: CASSLGQGGYEQYF. DNA of the CDR3: TGTGCCAGCAGCTTGGGACAGGGGGGATACGAGCAGTACTTC. V gene TRBV5-4 combines with J gene TRBJ2-7; 9 positions agree with TRBD1. The CDR3 length is 14 residues. The germline V gene has CDR1 SGHNT and CDR2 YYREEE (reference sequence). V lost 0 bases and J lost 4; bases outside the gene matches: 2. Full variable domain (remainder filled in from reference TRBV5-4 and TRBJ2-7): ETGVTQSPTHLIKTRGQQVTLRCSSQSGHNTVSWYQQALGQGPQFIFQYYREEENGRGNFPPRFSGLQFPNYSSELNVNALELDDSALYLCASSLGQGGYEQYFGPGTRLTVT.

The J gene is TRBJ1-1, the V gene TRBV6-1, with D possibly matching TRBD1 (6 bases). Germline CDR1 and CDR2: MNHNS and SASEGT. The V end lost 5 bases, the J end lost 5 bases, and 12 bases lay between the germline ends. The CDR3 is 13 residues long. CDR3 nucleotide sequence: TGTGCCAGCAGTCCCAGGGGTGAGACTGAAGCTTTCTTT. Its translation is CASSPRGETEAFF.

V usage is TRBV30 and J usage is TRBJ1-1, with a tentative D call TRBD1 (5 bases). The CDR3 consists of 12 residues. The ends were cut back, 0 bases at V and 7 bases at J, with 9 bases in the middle. Germline-derived CDR1 and CDR2 are GTSNPN and SVGIG (reference sequence). CDR3 nucleotide sequence: TGTGCCTGGAGTGTAACAGGTTTTGAAGCTTTCTTT. This codes for CAWSVTGFEAFF.

The J gene is TRBJ1-2, the V gene TRBV10-1, with D possibly matching TRBD1 (5 bases). The CDR3 sequence is 15 residues long. Germline CDR1 WNHNN, CDR2 SYGVQD (reference sequence). V lost 4 bases and J lost 0, with 12 bases in between. The CDR3 DNA reads TGCGCCAGCAGTGCTCATGCGGACACTAACTATGGCTACACCTTC. Its protein is CASSAHADTNYGYTF.

This clone appeared a few times. This chain uses TRBV20-1 with TRBJ2-7; maybe TRBD1 (5 bases). Germline V gene data show CDR1 as DFQATT and CDR2 as SNEGSKA (reference sequence). This CDR3 has 11 amino acids. The V end was cut by 6 bases, the J end by 2 bases, with 8 bases between. CDR3 sequence reads: CSASRAYEQYF. The CDR3 DNA is TGCAGTGCAAGCAGGGCCTACGAGCAGTACTTC.

This clone occurred a few times. The chain is built from TRBV7-8 and TRBJ1-1, with D hard to call. V was trimmed by 5 bases and J by 0 bases, leaving 10 bases between them. CDR1 and CDR2 (germline): SGHVS, FQNEAQ. The CDR3 sequence is 14 residues long. The CDR3 region is CASSRRGMNTEAFF. The DNA of the CDR3 is TGTGCCAGCAGCCGGCGGGGTATGAACACTGAAGCTTTCTTT. Looking up the rest from reference TRBV7-8 and TRBJ1-1 gives the full variable domain: GAGVSQSPRYKVAKRGQDVALRCDPISGHVSLFWYQQALGQGPEFLTYFQNEAQLDKSGLPSDRFFAERPEGSVSTLKIQRTQQEDSAVYLCASSRRGMNTEAFFGQGTRLTVV.

This chain uses TRBV6-1 with TRBJ2-1; maybe TRBD1 (6 bases). Germline lookup yields CDR1 MNHNS and CDR2 SASEGT. CDR3 length: 15 residues. Trimming stripped 1 base from V and 0 bases from J, with 7 bases between. The CDR3 here is CASSEGDTSYNEQFF. In DNA, the CDR3 is TGTGCCAGCAGTGAAGGGGACACCTCCTACAATGAGCAGTTCTTC.

The DNA of the CDR3 is TGTGCCAGTAGTCTGGACAGGGGAGGGGCCTACGAGCAGTACTTC. This sequence encodes CASSLDRGGAYEQYF. The chain is built from TRBV19 and TRBJ2-5; 9 nucleotides match TRBD1. The J call may be in error: the DNA end matches TRBJ2-7 better. The CDR3 has 15 amino acids. The germline CDR1 and CDR2 sequences are LNHDA and SQIVND (reference sequence).

The V gene is TRBV18, the J gene TRBJ2-7; 10 nucleotides agree with TRBD2. Germline lookup yields CDR1 KGHSH and CDR2 LQKENI. With V trimmed by 3 bases and J by 0 bases, 5 bases remained unmatched. The CDR3 sequence is 16 residues long. The CDR3 coding sequence is TGTGCCAGCTCACCCAGGACTAGCGGTAGCTCCTACGAGCAGTACTTC. Amino acids: CASSPRTSGSSYEQYF.

This sequence joins TRBV5-1 and TRBJ1-3; D is undetermined. This CDR3 is 15 amino acids long. The V end was cut by 2 bases, the J end by 0 bases, with 9 bases between. Germline lookup yields CDR1 SGHRS and CDR2 YFSETQ. The CDR3 coding sequence is TGCGCCAGCAGCTTTAACGGAGACTCTGGAAACACCATATATTTT. Translation gives CASSFNGDSGNTIYF.

The chain has TRBV15 and TRBJ2-3, with 9 bases that match TRBD2. This CDR3 is built from 17 residues. Trimming took 1 base from V and 4 from J; bases not matched to a gene: 9. Per the germline V gene, CDR1 is LNHNV and CDR2 is YYDKDF (reference sequence). In DNA form, the CDR3 reads TGTGCCACCAGCAGAGCCGCAGGGACTAGCAACTCAGATACGCAGTATTTT. Translating gives CATSRAAGTSNSDTQYF. Full variable domain (remainder filled in from reference TRBV15 and TRBJ2-3): DAMVIQNPRYQVTQFGKPVTLSCSQTLNHNVMYWYQQKSSQAPKLLFHYYDKDFNNEADTPDNFQSRRPNTSFCFLDIRSPGLGDTAMYLCATSRAAGTSNSDTQYFGPGTRLTVL.

On this clone itself: Mismatch with germline at one junction end may stem from a read error. The chain links TRBV7-9 to TRBJ2-1; the D gene is possibly TRBD2 (5 bases). The CDR3 length is 15 residues. Germline-derived CDR1 and CDR2 are SEHNR and FQNEAQ (reference sequence). DNA for the CDR3: TGTTCCAGCAGCTTAAAAGGGAGCTCCTACAATGAGCAGTTCTTC. Protein sequence: CSSSLKGSSYNEQFF.

The chain is built from TRBV7-9 and TRBJ1-5; 9 bases fit TRBD1. The ends lost 5 bases at V and 5 bases at J; junction bases unmatched: 4. The germline V gene encodes CDR1 SEHNR and CDR2 FQNEAQ (reference sequence). This CDR3 comprises 14 residues. In DNA, the CDR3 is TGTGCCAGCAGCAAATGGACAGGGGATCAGCCCCAGCATTTT. Translation gives CASSKWTGDQPQHF.

This rearrangement joins TRBV6-4 to TRBJ2-3, with 8 bases that match TRBD2. The CDR3 is 16 residues long. The V and J ends lost 2 bases and 4 bases, in that order; junction bases with no gene match: 8. Germline V lookup: CDR1 MRHNA, CDR2 SNTAGT. This CDR3 reads CASSDGAGDGADTQYF. The CDR3 bases are TGTGCCAGCAGTGACGGAGCGGGAGATGGGGCAGATACGCAGTATTTT.